The TCR beta chain described here comes from a study of shared clonotypes between healthy human individuals. Notes on this clone: Its antigen is not identified.

The study's findings and limits: Estimated richness values were generally larger in naive subsets than in memory subsets. Sequencing depth was a factor that was expected to affect clonotype sharing among donors.

Produced via immunoSEQ multiplex PCR; TCRdb's table is partial and in-frame only. The table shows over 2 million clones, with about nine tenths occurring only once. Germline CDR1 is MNHNS and CDR2 is SASEGT. The CDR3 extends over 16 amino acids. J lost 3 bases, V lost 1 base, and 5 bases had no gene match. Specimen: naive CD4+ T cells from PBMCs. The subset denotes: CD45RA+ positively selected. The chain couples TRBV6-1 to TRBJ1-3, with TRBD1 matching 8 bases. The TCR was taken from a man between 18 and 29 years old in good health. Some clones in this sample may be carry-over from other donors' samples. Here the CDR3 reads CASSEGTGIGGNTIYF. The CDR3, as DNA: TGTGCCAGCAGTGAAGGGACAGGGATTGGTGGAAACACCATATATTTT.